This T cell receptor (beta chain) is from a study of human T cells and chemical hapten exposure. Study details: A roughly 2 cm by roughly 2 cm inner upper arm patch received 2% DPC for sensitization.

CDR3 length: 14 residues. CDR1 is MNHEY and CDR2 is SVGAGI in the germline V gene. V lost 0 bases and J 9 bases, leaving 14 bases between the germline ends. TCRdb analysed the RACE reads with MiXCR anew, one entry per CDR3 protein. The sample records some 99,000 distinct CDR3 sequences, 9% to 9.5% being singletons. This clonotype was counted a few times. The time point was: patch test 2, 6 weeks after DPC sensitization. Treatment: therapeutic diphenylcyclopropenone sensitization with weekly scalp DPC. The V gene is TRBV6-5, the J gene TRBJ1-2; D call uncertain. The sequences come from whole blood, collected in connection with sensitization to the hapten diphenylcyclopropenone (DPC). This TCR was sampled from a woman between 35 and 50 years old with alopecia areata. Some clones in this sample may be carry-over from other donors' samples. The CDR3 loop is CASSYSPAVNSYTF. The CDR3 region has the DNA TGTGCCAGCAGTTACTCTCCAGCCGTGAATAGCTACACCTTC.